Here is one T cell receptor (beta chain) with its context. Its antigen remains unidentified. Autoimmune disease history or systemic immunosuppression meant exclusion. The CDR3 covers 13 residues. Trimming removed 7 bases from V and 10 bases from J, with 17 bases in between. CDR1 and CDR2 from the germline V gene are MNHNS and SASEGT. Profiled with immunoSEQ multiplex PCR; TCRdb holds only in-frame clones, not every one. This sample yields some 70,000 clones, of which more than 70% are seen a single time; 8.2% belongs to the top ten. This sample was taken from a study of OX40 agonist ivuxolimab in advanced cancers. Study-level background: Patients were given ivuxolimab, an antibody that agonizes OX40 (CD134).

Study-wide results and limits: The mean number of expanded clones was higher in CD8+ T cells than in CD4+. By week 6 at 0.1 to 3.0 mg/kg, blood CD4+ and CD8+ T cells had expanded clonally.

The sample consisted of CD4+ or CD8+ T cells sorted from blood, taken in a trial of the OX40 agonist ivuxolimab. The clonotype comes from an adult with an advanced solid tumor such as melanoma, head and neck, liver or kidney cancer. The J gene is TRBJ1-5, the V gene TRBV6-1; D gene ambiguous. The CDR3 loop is CASKASVARPQHF. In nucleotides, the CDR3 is TGTGCCAGCAAGGCTTCGGTCGCGAGACCCCAGCATTTT.